These T cell receptor beta chains were read from a single sample in a study of control samples from healthy donors and cancer patients. TCRdb keeps only in-frame clones here, not all; method: immunoSEQ multiplex PCR. The sample has 60,000 to 75,000 clones; about 87% are singletons. The sample consisted of blood. These receptors were taken from a man aged 45-65 years in good health. Each CDR3 is given with its conserved first and last residue. The D gene is left open where the match is weak. Expanded clones are given a class, and other clones once, few, many or no size at all.

>TRBJ2-5|-|-|TRBV29-1
CSVDTVGGQTQYF
TGCAGCGTAGACACTGTCGGGGGCCAGACCCAGTACTTC
>TRBJ2-5|TRBD1|-|TRBV28
CASTAQGAGETQYF
TGTGCCAGCACCGCTCAGGGGGCCGGAGAGACCCAGTACTTC
>TRBJ2-3|TRBD2|-|TRBV28
CASSLGTRIDTDTQYF
TGTGCCAGCAGTTTGGGGACTAGGATCGATACAGATACGCAGTATTTT
>TRBJ1-2|TRBD1|-|TRBV6-4
CASSLAGTGGYGYTF
TGTGCCAGCAGCTTAGCCGGGACAGGGGGCTATGGCTACACCTTC
>TRBJ1-1|-|-|TRBV6-2/TRBV6-3
CASSPPVRYTEAFF
TGTGCCAGCAGCCCACCCGTCAGGTACACTGAAGCTTTCTTT
>TRBJ2-3|TRBD1|-|TRBV24-1
CATSDWGQGTDTQYF
TGTGCCACCAGTGATTGGGGACAGGGCACAGATACGCAGTATTTT
>TRBJ2-6|-|once|TRBV5-4
CASSPGRVGANVLTF
TGTGCCAGCAGCCCCGGACGAGTGGGGGCCAACGTCCTGACTTTC
>TRBJ1-1|TRBD1|few|TRBV23-1
CASTDRDRGPMNTEAFF
TGCGCCAGCACCGACCGGGACAGGGGGCCCATGAACACTGAAGCTTTCTTT
>TRBJ2-1|TRBD2|once|TRBV7-2
CASSLGPSGSRNEQFF
TGTGCCAGCAGCTTAGGCCCTAGCGGGAGTCGCAATGAGCAGTTCTTC
>TRBJ2-5|TRBD2|-|TRBV5-4
CASSHGGAGETQYF
TGTGCCAGCAGCCACGGGGGGGCCGGTGAGACCCAGTACTTC
>TRBJ2-7|-|once|TRBV5-6
CASSFSGAYEQYF
TGTGCCAGCAGCTTCTCTGGGGCCTACGAGCAGTACTTC
>TRBJ1-4|-|-|TRBV10-3
CAISEYGTNEKLFF
TGTGCCATCAGTGAATACGGAACTAATGAAAAACTGTTTTTT
>TRBJ2-5|TRBD2|-|TRBV10-2
CASRAGTTDAQYF
TGCGCCAGCAGAGCCGGGACTACCGACGCCCAGTACTTC
>TRBJ1-2|-|-|TRBV28
CASTKSGLSYGYTF
TGTGCCAGCACCAAATCAGGACTCAGCTATGGCTACACCTTC
>TRBJ1-1|-|once|TRBV10-3
CAISESGVGNTEAFF
TGTGCCATCAGTGAGTCAGGGGTGGGCAACACTGAAGCTTTCTTT
>TRBJ2-1|-|-|TRBV28
CASNLGSSYNEQFF
TGTGCCAGCAACCTAGGTAGCTCCTACAATGAGCAGTTCTTC